This TCR beta chain emerged from a study of T-cell reconstitution after alpha-beta-depleted transplantation in children. The sample holds many counts of this clonotype. Its antigen is as yet unknown. Regarding the study as a whole: Some patients' high day-60 TCRbeta diversity was attributed to recipient cells surviving conditioning. T cells produced anew were the main source of T-cell counts and diversity one year after transplant.

This CDR3 region has 13 residues. Trimming left V 4 bases short and J 1 base short, with 8 bases between. During its preparation, the TCRbeta library received unique molecular identifiers. MiXCR, run by TCRdb on the PCR reads, gives a single entry per CDR3 protein. Here the sample spans around 200,000 distinct CDR3 sequences, about a tenth being singletons. Material: PBMCs, obtained before TCRalphabeta/CD19-depleted stem cell transplant. This clonotype originated in a child younger than two with acute myeloid leukemia, due to receive a stem cell transplant. The chain joins TRBV12-3 or TRBV12-4 to TRBJ2-7; the D call may be TRBD1 or TRBD2 (5 bases each). The CDR3 DNA reads as TGTGCCAGCAGTTCAGGGACGTCCTACGAGCAGTACTTC. Translation: CASSSGTSYEQYF.